These 3 T cell receptor beta chains originate from one sample sequenced in a study of identical twins. TCRdb fed the 5' RACE reads into MiXCR, producing one record per CDR3 protein. The sample contains some 690,000 distinct CDR3 sequences, 21% of which appear only once. This sample also belongs to another study, concerning T cells expressing NK-cell markers.

Sequenced sample: PBMCs. These receptors came from a woman aged 18 to 35 in good health.

This clonotype was seen a few times. The chain is built from TRBV12-3 or TRBV12-4 and TRBJ2-7; D gene unclear. The CDR3 covers 11 residues. V gave up 5 bases and J gave up 6 bases, with 8 bases separating them. As DNA, the CDR3 is TGTGCCAGCAGTATATCGTCCGAGCAGTACTTC. It is translated as CASSISSEQYF.

The chain employs TRBV20-1 and TRBJ2-2, with D unresolved. CDR1 is DFQATT and CDR2 is SNEGSKA in the germline V gene (reference sequence). Deletions cut 0 bases from V and 8 bases from J, with 7 bases between. The CDR3 sequence is 12 residues long. The CDR3 DNA reads TGCAGTGCTAGAGATCCACGGGGGGAGCTGTTTTTT. It codes for CSARDPRGELFF.

This sequence joins TRBV7-2 and TRBJ1-1, with a weak D call TRBD1 (6 bases). V gave up 5 bases and J gave up 2 bases, with 15 bases separating them. Germline V gene lookup returns CDR1 SGHTA and CDR2 FQGNSA. This CDR3 is built from 15 residues. This CDR3 reads CASSNRQVLNTEAFF. The CDR3 coding sequence is TGTGCCAGCAGCAATAGACAGGTACTCAACACTGAAGCTTTCTTT.